This T cell receptor beta chain was observed in a study of vaccination and CD4 T cells after COVID-19. Cultured CD4+ T cells had their DNA profiled by the Oncomine TCR Beta short-read assay. TCRdb ran MiXCR on the PCR reads and lists one entry per CDR3 protein. The sample lists fewer than 20,000 distinct CDR3 sequences; less than 70% were seen once. V lost 10 bases, J lost 8 bases, and 13 bases stayed unmatched. The CDR3 is made up of 14 amino acids. The V gene's germline CDR1 is ENHRY and CDR2 SYGVKD. General observations from the study: With convalescent patients, a median approximately 86% of reactive clones emerged solely after vaccination.

Specified treatment: approximately nine-day PBMC culture with coronavirus spike peptide pools or control peptides (ViraFEST assay). Concerning this clonotype itself: No antigen is known for it.

This chain joins TRBV10-3 and TRBJ2-2; TRBD1 agrees at 7 bases. The sequencing input was CD4+ T cells from blood, cultured in vitro. This clonotype originated in a human donor who had recovered from COVID-19. The CDR3 DNA reads TGTGCCACCATGGTAGACAGGGTAGGAGGGGAGCTGTTTTTT. Protein product: CATMVDRVGGELFF.